This TCR beta chain was captured by sequencing in a study of beta chain features in type 1 diabetes. Study-level findings and limits: Among patients with Type 1 diabetes, TCRB CDR3s were moderately but significantly shorter in every one of the four CD4+ subsets.

Concerning this clone itself: No antigen is known for it.

The CDR3 spans 17 residues. Trimming removed 10 bases from V and 1 base from J; junction bases left unmatched: 10. Germline V lookup: CDR1 MRHNA, CDR2 SNTAGT. Investigators reverse transcribed all isolated RNA, so they sequenced expressed TCRB transcripts. Profiling relied on immunoSEQ multiplex PCR, and the TCRdb table lists in-frame clones only, not all of them. The table has 330,000 or so clones, roughly 13% seen once. The chain recombines TRBV6-4 with TRBJ2-2, with 12 nucleotides matching TRBD2. Sequencing was carried out using naive CD4+ T cells from blood. This receptor was obtained from a woman younger than 35 with type 1 diabetes. The CDR3 reads CANLTSGGPENTGELFF. CDR3 nucleotide sequence: TGTGCCAACCTAACTAGCGGGGGGCCCGAGAACACCGGGGAGCTGTTTTTT.